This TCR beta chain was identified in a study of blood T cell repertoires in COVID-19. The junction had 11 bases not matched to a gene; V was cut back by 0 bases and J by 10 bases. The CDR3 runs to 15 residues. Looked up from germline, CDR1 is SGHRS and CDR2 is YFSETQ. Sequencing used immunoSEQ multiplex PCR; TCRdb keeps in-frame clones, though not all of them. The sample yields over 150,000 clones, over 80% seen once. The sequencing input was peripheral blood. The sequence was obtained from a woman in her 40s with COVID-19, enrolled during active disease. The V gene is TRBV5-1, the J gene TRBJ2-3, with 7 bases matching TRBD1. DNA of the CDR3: TGCGCCAGCAGCTTGGCGGGGACAGATACAGGGTCGCAGTATTTT. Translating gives CASSLAGTDTGSQYF.